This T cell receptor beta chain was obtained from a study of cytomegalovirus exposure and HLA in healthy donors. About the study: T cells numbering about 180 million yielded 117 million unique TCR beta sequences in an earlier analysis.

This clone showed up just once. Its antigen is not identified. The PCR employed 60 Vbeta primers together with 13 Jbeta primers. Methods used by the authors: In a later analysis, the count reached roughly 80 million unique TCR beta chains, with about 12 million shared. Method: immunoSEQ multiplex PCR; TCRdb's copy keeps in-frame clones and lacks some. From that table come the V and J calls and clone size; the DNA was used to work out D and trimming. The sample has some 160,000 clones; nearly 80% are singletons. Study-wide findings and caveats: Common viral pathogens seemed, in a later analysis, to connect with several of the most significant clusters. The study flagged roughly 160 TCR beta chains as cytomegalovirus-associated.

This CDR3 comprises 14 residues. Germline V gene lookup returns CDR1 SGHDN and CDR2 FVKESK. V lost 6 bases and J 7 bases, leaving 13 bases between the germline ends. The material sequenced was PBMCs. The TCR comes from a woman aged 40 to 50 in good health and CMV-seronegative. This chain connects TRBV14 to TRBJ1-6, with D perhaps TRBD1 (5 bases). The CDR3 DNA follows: TGTGCCAGCAGGCAGGGTTTATACAATTCACCCCTCCACTTT. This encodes CASRQGLYNSPLHF. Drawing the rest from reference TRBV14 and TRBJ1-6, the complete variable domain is EAGVTQFPSHSVIEKGQTVTLRCDPISGHDNLYWYRRVMGKEIKFLLHFVKESKQDESGMPNNRFLAERTGGTYSTLKVQPAELEDSGVYFCASRQGLYNSPLHFGNGTRLTVT.